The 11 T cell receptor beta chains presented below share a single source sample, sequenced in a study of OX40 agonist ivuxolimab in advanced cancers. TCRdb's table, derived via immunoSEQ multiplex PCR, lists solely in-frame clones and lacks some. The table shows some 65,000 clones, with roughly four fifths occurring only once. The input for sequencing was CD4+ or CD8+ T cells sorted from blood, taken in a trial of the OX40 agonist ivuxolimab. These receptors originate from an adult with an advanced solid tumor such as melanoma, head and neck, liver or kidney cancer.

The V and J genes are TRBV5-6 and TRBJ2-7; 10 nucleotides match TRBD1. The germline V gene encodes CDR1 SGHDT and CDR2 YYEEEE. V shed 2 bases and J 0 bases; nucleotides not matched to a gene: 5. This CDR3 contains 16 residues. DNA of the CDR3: TGTGCCAGCAGCTTAACCGGGACAGGGGACTCCTACGAGCAGTACTTC. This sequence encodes CASSLTGTGDSYEQYF.

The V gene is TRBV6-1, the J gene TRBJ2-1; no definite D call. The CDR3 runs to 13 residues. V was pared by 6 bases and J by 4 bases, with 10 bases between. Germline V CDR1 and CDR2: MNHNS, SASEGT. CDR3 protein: CASSALTYNEQFF. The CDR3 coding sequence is TGTGCCAGCAGCGCCCTTACTTACAATGAGCAGTTCTTC.

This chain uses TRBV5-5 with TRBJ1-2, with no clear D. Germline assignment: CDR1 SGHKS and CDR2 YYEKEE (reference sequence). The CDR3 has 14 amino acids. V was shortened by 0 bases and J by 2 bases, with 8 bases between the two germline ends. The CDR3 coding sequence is TGTGCCAGCAGCTTGGGTGAAGTCAACTATGGCTACACCTTC. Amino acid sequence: CASSLGEVNYGYTF.

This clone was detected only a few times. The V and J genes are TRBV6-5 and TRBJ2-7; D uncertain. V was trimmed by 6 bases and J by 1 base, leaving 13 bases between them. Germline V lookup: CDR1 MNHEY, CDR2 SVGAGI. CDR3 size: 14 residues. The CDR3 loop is CASRPNPESYEQYF. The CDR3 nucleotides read TGTGCCAGCAGACCGAACCCGGAGTCCTACGAGCAGTACTTC.

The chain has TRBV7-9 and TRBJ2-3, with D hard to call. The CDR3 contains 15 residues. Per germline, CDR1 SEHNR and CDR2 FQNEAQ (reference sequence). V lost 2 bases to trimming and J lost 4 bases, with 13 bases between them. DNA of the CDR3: TGTGCCAGCAGCTTAATGAAGACGGGCTCAGATACGCAGTATTTT. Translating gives CASSLMKTGSDTQYF.

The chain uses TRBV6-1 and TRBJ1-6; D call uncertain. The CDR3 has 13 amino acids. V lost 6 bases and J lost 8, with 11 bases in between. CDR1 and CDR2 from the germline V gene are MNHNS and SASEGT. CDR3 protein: CASSRFEDSPLHF. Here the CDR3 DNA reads TGTGCCAGCAGCAGGTTCGAGGATTCACCCCTCCACTTT.

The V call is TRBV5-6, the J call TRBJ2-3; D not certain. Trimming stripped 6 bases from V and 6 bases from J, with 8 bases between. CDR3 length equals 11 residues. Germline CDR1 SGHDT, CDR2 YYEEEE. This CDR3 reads CASTLFDTQYF. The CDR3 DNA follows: TGTGCCAGCACCCTCTTCGATACGCAGTATTTT.

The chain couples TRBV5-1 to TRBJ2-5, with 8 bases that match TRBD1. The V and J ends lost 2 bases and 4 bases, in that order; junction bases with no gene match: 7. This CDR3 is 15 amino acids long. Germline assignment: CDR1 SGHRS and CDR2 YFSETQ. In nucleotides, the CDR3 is TGCGCCAGCAGCTTCACCGATGGACAGGGAGAGACCCAGTACTTC. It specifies CASSFTDGQGETQYF.

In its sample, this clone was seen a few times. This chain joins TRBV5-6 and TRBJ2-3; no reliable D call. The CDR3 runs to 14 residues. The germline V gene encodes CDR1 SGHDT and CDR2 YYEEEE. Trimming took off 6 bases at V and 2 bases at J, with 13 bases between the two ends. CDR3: CASNAAIPTDTQYF. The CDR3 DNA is TGTGCCAGCAACGCCGCGATTCCCACAGATACGCAGTATTTT.

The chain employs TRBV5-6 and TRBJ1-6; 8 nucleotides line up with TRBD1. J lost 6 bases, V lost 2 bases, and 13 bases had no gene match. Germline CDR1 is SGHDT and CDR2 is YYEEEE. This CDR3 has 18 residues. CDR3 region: CASSLPPETGVRNSPLHF. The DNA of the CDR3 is TGTGCCAGCAGCTTACCCCCCGAGACAGGGGTGCGTAATTCACCCCTCCACTTT.

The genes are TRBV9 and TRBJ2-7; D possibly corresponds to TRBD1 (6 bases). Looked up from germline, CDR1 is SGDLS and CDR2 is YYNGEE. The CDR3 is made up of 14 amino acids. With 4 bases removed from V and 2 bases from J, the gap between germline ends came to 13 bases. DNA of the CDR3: TGTGCCAGCAGCTCGAGGACAGACACCTACGAGCAGTACTTC. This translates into CASSSRTDTYEQYF.